A selection of T cell receptor beta chains follows, all from one sample in a study of OX40 agonist ivuxolimab in advanced cancers. This table comes from immunoSEQ multiplex PCR, and its TCRdb copy is limited to in-frame clones, with some not included. The table includes about 86,000 clones, 70% to 90% detected once. The sample consisted of CD4+ or CD8+ T cells sorted from blood, taken in a trial of the OX40 agonist ivuxolimab. These receptors were collected from an adult with an advanced solid tumor such as melanoma, head and neck, liver or kidney cancer. Each CDR3 is given with its conserved first and last residue. D genes are given only for firm matches. Part of the rows lack a size; the others show once, few, many or a class for expanded clones.

15	TRBV7-9	TRBJ2-7	.	TRBD2	CASSPTSGRSYEQYF	TGTGCCAGCAGCCCAACTAGCGGGAGGTCCTACGAGCAGTACTTC
14	TRBV19	TRBJ2-7	.	TRBD1	CASSIRTGEAEQYF	TGTGCCAGTAGTATTAGGACAGGGGAGGCCGAGCAGTACTTC
14	TRBV19	TRBJ1-2	.	.	CASSMRRTHYGYTF	TGTGCCAGTAGTATGAGGCGGACCCACTATGGCTACACCTTC
14	TRBV10-3	TRBJ2-6	.	.	CAIRVSPGANVLTF	TGTGCCATCAGAGTAAGCCCTGGGGCCAACGTCCTGACTTTC
15	TRBV5-1	TRBJ1-5	.	.	CASSLAGGNNQPQHF	TGCGCCAGCAGCTTGGCCGGCGGGAACAATCAGCCCCAGCATTTT
12	TRBV30	TRBJ1-4	.	.	CAWSVTNEKLFF	TGTGCCTGGAGTGTAACTAATGAAAAACTGTTTTTT
16	TRBV19	TRBJ1-1	.	TRBD1	CASSIHRGLGNTEAFF	TGTGCCAGTAGTATACACAGGGGGCTCGGGAACACTGAAGCTTTCTTT
14	TRBV11-1	TRBJ2-3	.	TRBD1	CASSLEMRDRRQYF	TGTGCCAGCAGCTTAGAGATGCGGGACAGGAGGCAGTATTTT
14	TRBV6-1	TRBJ2-3	.	.	CASYMRGGTDTQYF	TGTGCCAGCTACATGAGGGGGGGCACAGATACGCAGTATTTT
13	TRBV11-2	TRBJ1-1	.	.	CASSLWVGTEAFF	TGTGCCAGCAGCCTCTGGGTGGGCACTGAAGCTTTCTTT
16	TRBV5-8	TRBJ2-7	few	.	CASSSFMGMHSYEQYF	TGTGCCAGCAGCTCATTTATGGGGATGCACTCCTACGAGCAGTACTTC
15	TRBV30	TRBJ1-5	.	TRBD1	CAWRAQGGAGQPQHF	TGTGCCTGGAGGGCACAGGGGGGGGCTGGGCAGCCCCAGCATTTT
12	TRBV7-3	TRBJ2-1	.	TRBD1	CASSFQGARQFF	TGTGCCAGCAGTTTCCAGGGGGCCCGGCAGTTCTTC
15	TRBV11-3	TRBJ2-2	few	TRBD1	CASSPRGGGTGELFF	TGTGCCAGCAGCCCCCGAGGGGGCGGCACCGGGGAGCTGTTTTTT
12	TRBV2	TRBJ2-7	.	TRBD1	CASMGQGYEQYF	TGTGCCAGCATGGGACAGGGCTACGAGCAGTACTTC
15	TRBV6-1	TRBJ2-1	.	TRBD1	CASSGMDRGGDEQFF	TGTGCCAGCAGTGGGATGGACAGGGGCGGGGATGAGCAGTTCTTC
18	TRBV7-9	TRBJ1-1	.	.	CASSPRQAGRTLATEAFF	TGTGCCAGCAGCCCTCGCCAAGCAGGGCGAACTCTGGCCACTGAAGCTTTCTTT
14	TRBV9	TRBJ1-1	few	.	CASSPDPMSTEAFF	TGTGCCAGCAGCCCCGACCCTATGAGCACTGAAGCTTTCTTT
15	TRBV5-5	TRBJ2-3	.	.	CASSLVGYSTDTQYF	TGTGCCAGCAGCTTGGTGGGCTATAGCACAGATACGCAGTATTTT
15	TRBV4-2	TRBJ2-5	few	TRBD2	CASSLASGGAGTQYF	TGTGCCAGCAGCCTCGCTAGCGGGGGGGCAGGGACCCAGTACTTC